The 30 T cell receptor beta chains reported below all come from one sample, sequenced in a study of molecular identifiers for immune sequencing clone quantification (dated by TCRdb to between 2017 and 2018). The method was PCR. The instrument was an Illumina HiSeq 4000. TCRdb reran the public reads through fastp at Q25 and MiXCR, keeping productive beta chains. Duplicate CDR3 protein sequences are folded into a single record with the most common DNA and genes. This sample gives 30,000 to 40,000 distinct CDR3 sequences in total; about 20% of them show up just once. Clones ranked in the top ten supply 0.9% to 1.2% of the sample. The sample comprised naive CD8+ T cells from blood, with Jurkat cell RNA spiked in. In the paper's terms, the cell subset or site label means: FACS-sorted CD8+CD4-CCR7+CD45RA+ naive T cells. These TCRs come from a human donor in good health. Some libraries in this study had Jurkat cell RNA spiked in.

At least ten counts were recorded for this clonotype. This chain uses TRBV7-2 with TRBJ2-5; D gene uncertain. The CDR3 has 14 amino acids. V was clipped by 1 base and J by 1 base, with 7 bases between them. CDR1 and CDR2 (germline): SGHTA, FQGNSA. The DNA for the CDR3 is TGTGCCAGCAGCTTAGGGGTCAGCCAAGAGACCCAGTACTTC. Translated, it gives CASSLGVSQETQYF.

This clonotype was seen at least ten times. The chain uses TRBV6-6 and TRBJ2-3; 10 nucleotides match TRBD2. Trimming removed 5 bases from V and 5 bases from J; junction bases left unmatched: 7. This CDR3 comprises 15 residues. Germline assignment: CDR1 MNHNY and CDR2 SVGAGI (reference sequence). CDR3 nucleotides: TGTGCCAGCAGTCTTCTAGCGGGGGTCGGAGATACGCAGTATTTT. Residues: CASSLLAGVGDTQYF.

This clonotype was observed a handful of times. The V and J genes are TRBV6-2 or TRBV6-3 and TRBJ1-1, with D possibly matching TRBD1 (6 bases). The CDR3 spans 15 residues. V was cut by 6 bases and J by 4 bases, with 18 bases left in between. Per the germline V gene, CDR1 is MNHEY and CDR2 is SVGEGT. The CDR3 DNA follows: TGTGCCAGCAGCCCCGGGGTGGGGGGCGGCACTGAAGCTTTCTTT. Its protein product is CASSPGVGGGTEAFF.

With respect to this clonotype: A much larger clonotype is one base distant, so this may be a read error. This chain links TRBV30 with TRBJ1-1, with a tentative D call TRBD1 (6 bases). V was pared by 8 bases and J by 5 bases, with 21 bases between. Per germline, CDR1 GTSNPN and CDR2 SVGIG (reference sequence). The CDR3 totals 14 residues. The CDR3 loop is CAGGPGPKGTEAFF. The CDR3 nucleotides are TGTGCCGGGGGGCCGGGACCCAAGGGAACTGAAGCTTTCTTT.

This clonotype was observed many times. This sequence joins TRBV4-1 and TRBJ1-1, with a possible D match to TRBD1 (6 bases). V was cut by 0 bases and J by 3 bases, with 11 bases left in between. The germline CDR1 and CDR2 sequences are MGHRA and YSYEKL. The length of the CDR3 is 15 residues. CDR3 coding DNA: TGCGCCAGCAGCCAAGATCCAGGGGTTGACACTGAAGCTTTCTTT. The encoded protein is CASSQDPGVDTEAFF.

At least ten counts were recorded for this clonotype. The CDR3 DNA reads TGTGCCAGCAGCTTAGAGAGCGGGACACCAGGCACAGATACGCAGTATTTT. This translates into CASSLESGTPGTDTQYF. This chain joins TRBV13 and TRBJ2-3, with D possibly TRBD2 on 7 matching bases. The CDR3 has 17 amino acids. Germline CDR1 and CDR2: PRHDT and FYEKMQ (reference sequence). V was pared by 1 base and J by 1 base, with 15 bases between.

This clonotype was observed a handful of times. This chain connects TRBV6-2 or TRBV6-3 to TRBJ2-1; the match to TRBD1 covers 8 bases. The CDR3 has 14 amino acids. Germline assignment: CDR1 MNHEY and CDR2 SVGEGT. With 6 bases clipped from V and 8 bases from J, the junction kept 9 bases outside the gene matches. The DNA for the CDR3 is TGTGCCAGCAGCTCTCCGGGGACAGGATATGAGCAGTTCTTC. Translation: CASSSPGTGYEQFF.

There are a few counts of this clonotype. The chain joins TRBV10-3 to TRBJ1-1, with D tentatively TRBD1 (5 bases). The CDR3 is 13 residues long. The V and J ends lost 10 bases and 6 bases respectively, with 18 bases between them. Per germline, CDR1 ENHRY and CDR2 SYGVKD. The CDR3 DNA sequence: TGTGCCACTCAGCCAGGGCTCGGCGCTGAAGCTTTCTTT. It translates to CATQPGLGAEAFF.

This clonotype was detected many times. For the CDR3, the DNA is TGCAGCGTTGAGGGGGCGGACACTGAAGCTTTCTTT. Protein product: CSVEGADTEAFF. The V call is TRBV29-1, the J call TRBJ1-1; D might be TRBD1 (6 bases). This CDR3 has 12 amino acids. V shed 3 bases and J shed 3 bases, with 8 bases lying between them. The germline V gene encodes CDR1 SQVTM and CDR2 ANQGSEA.

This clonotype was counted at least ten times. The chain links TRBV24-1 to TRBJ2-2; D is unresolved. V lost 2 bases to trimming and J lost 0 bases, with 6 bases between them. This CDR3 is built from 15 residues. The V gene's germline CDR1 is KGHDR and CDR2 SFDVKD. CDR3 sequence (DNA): TGTGCCACCAGTGATTCTACAACGAACACCGGGGAGCTGTTTTTT. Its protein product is CATSDSTTNTGELFF.

The DNA for the CDR3 is TGTGCCAGCAGCCGGGGGGGCGGCATGAACACTGAAGCTTTCTTT. Its protein is CASSRGGGMNTEAFF. The chain has TRBV9 and TRBJ1-1, with a possible D match to TRBD1 (6 bases). Deletions cut 4 bases from V and 0 bases from J, with 13 bases between. The CDR3 runs to 15 residues. Germline CDR1 and CDR2: SGDLS and YYNGEE.

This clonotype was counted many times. CDR3 in DNA: TGCGCCAGCAGCCAAGCCAGGGACCCTGGCTACGAGCAGTACTTC. It encodes CASSQARDPGYEQYF. The J gene is TRBJ2-7, the V gene TRBV4-3; the D gene could be TRBD1 or TRBD2 (5 bases each). There are 15 residues in the CDR3. V was cut by 1 base and J by 3 bases, with 13 bases left in between. Germline V gives CDR1 LGHNA, CDR2 YSLEER.

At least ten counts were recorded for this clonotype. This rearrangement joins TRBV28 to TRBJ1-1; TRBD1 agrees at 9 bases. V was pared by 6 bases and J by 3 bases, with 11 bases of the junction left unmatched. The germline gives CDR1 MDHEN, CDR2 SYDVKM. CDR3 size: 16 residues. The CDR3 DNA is TGTGCCAGCAGGTATACAGGGGGCTCTCGGGACACTGAAGCTTTCTTT. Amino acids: CASRYTGGSRDTEAFF.

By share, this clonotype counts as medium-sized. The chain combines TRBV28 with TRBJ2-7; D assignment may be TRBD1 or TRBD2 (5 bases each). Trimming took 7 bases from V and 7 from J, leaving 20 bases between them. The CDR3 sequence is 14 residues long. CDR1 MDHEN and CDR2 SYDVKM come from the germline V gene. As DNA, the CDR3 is TGTGCCAGCACTCGCCGGGGCAGCCCCGGGGAGCAGTACTTC. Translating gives CASTRRGSPGEQYF. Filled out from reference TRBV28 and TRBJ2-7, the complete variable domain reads DVKVTQSSRYLVKRTGEKVFLECVQDMDHENMFWYRQDPGLGLRLIYFSYDVKMKEKGDIPEGYSVSREKKERFSLILESASTNQTSMYLCASTRRGSPGEQYFGPGTRLTVT.

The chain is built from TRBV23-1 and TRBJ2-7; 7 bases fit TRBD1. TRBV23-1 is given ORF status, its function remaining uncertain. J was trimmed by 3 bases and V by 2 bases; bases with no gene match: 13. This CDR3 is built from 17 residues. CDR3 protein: CASSQPKPGQKNYEQYF. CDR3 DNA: TGCGCCAGCAGTCAACCTAAACCGGGACAGAAAAACTACGAGCAGTACTTC.

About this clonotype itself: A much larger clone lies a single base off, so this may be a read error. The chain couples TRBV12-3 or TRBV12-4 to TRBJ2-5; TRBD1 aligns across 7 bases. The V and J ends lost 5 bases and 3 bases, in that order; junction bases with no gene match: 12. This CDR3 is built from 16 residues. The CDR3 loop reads CASSLQITGDKETQYF. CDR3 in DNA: TGTGCCAGCAGTCTCCAGATTACAGGGGATAAAGAGACCCAGTACTTC.

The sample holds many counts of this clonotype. The CDR3 loop is CSAEDGPYEQYF. The CDR3 DNA reads TGCAGCGCGGAGGACGGCCCATACGAGCAGTACTTC. The V gene is TRBV29-1, the J gene TRBJ2-7, with D possibly TRBD2 on 5 matching bases. The CDR3 covers 12 residues. CDR1 is SQVTM and CDR2 is ANQGSEA in the germline V gene. Trimming cost V 7 bases and J 4 bases, with 14 bases left between them.

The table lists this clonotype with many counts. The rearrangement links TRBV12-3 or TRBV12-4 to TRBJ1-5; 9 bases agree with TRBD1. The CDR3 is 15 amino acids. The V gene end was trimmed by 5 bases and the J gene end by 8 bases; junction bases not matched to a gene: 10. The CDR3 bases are TGTGCCAGCAGTCCGACAGGGGGGTATGGGGAGCCCCAGCATTTT. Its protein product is CASSPTGGYGEPQHF.

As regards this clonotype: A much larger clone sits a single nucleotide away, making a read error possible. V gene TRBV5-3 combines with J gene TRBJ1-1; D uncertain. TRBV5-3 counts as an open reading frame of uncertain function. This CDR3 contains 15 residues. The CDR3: CASSSSPDMNTEAFF. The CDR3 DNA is TGTGCCAGCAGCTCTTCTCCAGACATGAACACTGAAGCTTTCTTT.

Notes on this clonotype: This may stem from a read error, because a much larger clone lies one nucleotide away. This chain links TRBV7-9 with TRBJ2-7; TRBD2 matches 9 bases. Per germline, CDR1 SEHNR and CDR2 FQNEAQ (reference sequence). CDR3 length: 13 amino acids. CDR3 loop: CAGSSSGVYEQYF. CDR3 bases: TGTGCCGGCAGCTCTAGCGGGGTCTACGAGCAGTACTTC.

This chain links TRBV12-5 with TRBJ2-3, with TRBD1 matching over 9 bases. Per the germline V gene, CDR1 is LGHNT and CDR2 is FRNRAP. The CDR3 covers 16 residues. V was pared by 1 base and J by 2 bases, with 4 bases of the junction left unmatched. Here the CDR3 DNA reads TGTGCTAGTGGTTTGGCACAGGGGGCCGACACAGATACGCAGTATTTT. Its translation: CASGLAQGADTDTQYF. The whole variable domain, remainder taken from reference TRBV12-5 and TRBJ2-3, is DARVTQTPRHKVTEMGQEVTMRCQPILGHNTVFWYRQTMMQGLELLAYFRNRAPLDDSGMPKDRFSAEMPDATLATLKIQPSEPRDSAVYFCASGLAQGADTDTQYFGPGTRLTVL.

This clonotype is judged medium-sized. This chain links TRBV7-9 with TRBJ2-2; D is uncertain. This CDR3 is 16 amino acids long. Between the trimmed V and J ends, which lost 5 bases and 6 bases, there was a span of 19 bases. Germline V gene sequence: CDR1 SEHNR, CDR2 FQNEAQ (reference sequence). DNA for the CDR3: TGTGCCAGCAGCCGGTCACCGGGTCAGCCTCCCGGGGAGCTGTTTTTT. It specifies CASSRSPGQPPGELFF.

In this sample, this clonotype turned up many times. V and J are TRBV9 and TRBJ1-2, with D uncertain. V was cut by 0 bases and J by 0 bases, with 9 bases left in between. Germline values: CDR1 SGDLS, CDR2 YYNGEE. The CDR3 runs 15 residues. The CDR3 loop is CASSVAGSPNYGYTF. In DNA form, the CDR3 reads TGTGCCAGCAGCGTAGCCGGCAGTCCTAACTATGGCTACACCTTC.

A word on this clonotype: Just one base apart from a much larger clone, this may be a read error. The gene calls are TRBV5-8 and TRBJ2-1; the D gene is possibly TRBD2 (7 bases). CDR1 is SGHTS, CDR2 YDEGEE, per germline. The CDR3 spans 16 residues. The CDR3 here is CASSVSGEGSYNERFF. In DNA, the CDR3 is TGTGCCAGCAGCGTGTCAGGGGAGGGGTCCTACAATGAGCGGTTCTTC.

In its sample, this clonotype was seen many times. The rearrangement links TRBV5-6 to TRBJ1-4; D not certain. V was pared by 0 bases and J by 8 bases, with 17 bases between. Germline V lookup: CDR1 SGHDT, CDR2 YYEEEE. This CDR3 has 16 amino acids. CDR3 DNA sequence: TGTGCCAGCAGCTTGGCCCTAGGGAGGGAACGCGAAAAACTGTTTTTT. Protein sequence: CASSLALGREREKLFF.

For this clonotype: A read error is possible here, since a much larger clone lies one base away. CDR3 coding DNA: TGTACCAGTAGTATGTCAGATACGCAGTATTTT. Its protein product is CTSSMSDTQYF. The chain couples TRBV19 to TRBJ2-3; D call uncertain. Germline loops: CDR1 LNHDA, CDR2 SQIVND (reference sequence). The CDR3 covers 11 residues.

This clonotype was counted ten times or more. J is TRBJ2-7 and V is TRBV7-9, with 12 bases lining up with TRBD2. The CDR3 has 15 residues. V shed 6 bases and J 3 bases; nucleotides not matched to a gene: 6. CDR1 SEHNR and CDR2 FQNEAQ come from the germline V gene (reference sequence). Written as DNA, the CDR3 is TGTGCCAGCAGGCTGTGGACTAGCGGGAACTACGAGCAGTACTTC. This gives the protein CASRLWTSGNYEQYF.

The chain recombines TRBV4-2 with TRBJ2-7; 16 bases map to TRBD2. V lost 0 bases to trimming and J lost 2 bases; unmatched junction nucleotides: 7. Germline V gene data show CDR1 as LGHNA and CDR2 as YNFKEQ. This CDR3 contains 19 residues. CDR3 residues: CASSQEGPGLAGGTYEQYF. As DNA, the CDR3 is TGTGCCAGCAGCCAAGAAGGCCCGGGACTAGCGGGAGGGACCTACGAGCAGTACTTC.

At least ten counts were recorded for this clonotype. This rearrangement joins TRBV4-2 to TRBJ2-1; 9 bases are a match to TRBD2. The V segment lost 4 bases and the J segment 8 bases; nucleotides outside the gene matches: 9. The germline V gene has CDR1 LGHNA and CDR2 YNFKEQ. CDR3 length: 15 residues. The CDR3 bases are TGTGCCAGCAGCCCCGTAGCGGGAGCGTTAGATGAGCAGTTCTTC. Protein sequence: CASSPVAGALDEQFF.

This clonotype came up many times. As DNA, the CDR3 is TGTGCCACCAGTGACACGCCGGGACTAGCGTTCCCAGATACGCAGTATTTT. It encodes CATSDTPGLAFPDTQYF. The chain combines TRBV24-1 with TRBJ2-3; TRBD2 matches at 10 bases. Germline V gene data show CDR1 as KGHDR and CDR2 as SFDVKD. V lost 4 bases, J lost 4 bases, and 10 bases stayed unmatched. The CDR3 has 17 amino acids.